The 9 T cell receptor beta chains below were found in one sample sequenced in a study of OX40 agonist ivuxolimab in advanced cancers. Sequencing used immunoSEQ multiplex PCR; TCRdb keeps in-frame clones, though not all of them. The repertoire holds about 46,000 clones, approximately 86% seen once, with less than 60% in the top ten. The sequences come from CD4+ or CD8+ T cells sorted from blood, collected in a trial of the OX40 agonist ivuxolimab. These TCRs come from an adult with an advanced solid tumor such as melanoma, head and neck, liver or kidney cancer.

About this clone itself: The junction departs from the called germline gene at one end, perhaps through a read error. The chain uses TRBV18 and TRBJ2-7; TRBD2 agrees at 9 bases. Germline lookup yields CDR1 KGHSH and CDR2 LQKENI. CDR3 size: 15 residues. The CDR3 is CASSPPSREGYEQYF. The CDR3 region has the DNA TGTGCCAGCTCGCCACCATCGCGGGAGGGTTACGAGCAGTACTTC.

The chain links TRBV4-1 to TRBJ2-7; TRBD1 matches at 7 bases. With 1 base clipped from V and 2 bases from J, the junction kept 8 bases outside the gene matches. The CDR3 is 16 residues long. Germline assignment: CDR1 MGHRA and CDR2 YSYEKL. The CDR3 DNA reads TGCGCCAGCAGCCAAGCACAGGGGTCCCCCCCCTACGAGCAGTACTTC. This sequence encodes CASSQAQGSPPYEQYF.

This clone was found once. The genes are TRBV19 and TRBJ2-7, with D perhaps TRBD1 or TRBD2 (5 bases each). Germline lookup yields CDR1 LNHDA and CDR2 SQIVND (reference sequence). The CDR3 has 15 residues. Trimming took off 6 bases at V and 0 bases at J, with 15 bases between the two ends. The chain's CDR3 is CASRERAGSSYEQYF. The CDR3 nucleotides are TGTGCCAGTAGGGAGAGGGCAGGGAGCTCCTACGAGCAGTACTTC. Supplemented by reference TRBV19 and TRBJ2-7, the full variable domain reads DGGITQSPKYLFRKEGQNVTLSCEQNLNHDAMYWYRQDPGQGLRLIYYSQIVNDFQKGDIAEGYSVSREKKESFPLTVTSAQKNPTAFYLCASRERAGSSYEQYFGPGTRLTVT.

The chain links TRBV4-2 to TRBJ2-7; 8 nucleotides line up with TRBD1. The CDR3 consists of 15 residues. With 5 bases clipped from V and 0 bases from J, the junction kept 6 bases outside the gene matches. CDR1 is LGHNA and CDR2 is YNFKEQ in the germline V gene. The DNA of the CDR3 is TGTGCCAGCAGCGAGAGGGACAGGAGCTCCTACGAGCAGTACTTC. It is translated as CASSERDRSSYEQYF.

The chain couples TRBV6-4 to TRBJ2-1; possibly TRBD1 or TRBD2 for D (5 bases each). The CDR3 loop spans 16 amino acids. V was trimmed by 2 bases and J by 5 bases, leaving 16 bases between them. Germline CDR1 MRHNA, CDR2 SNTAGT. For the CDR3, the DNA is TGTGCCAGCAGTGACCACGGGACGGAGGATCACAATGAGCAGTTCTTC. This translates into CASSDHGTEDHNEQFF.

This rearrangement joins TRBV5-6 to TRBJ2-7; no firm D call. V shed 1 base and J shed 5 bases, with 4 bases lying between them. CDR1 is SGHDT, CDR2 YYEEEE, per germline. The CDR3 consists of 11 residues. CDR3 loop: CASSLSNEQYF. Written as DNA, the CDR3 is TGTGCCAGCAGCTTGTCGAACGAGCAGTACTTC.

This clone was detected once. The CDR3 here is CASIVGSGEGTDTQYF. In nucleotides, the CDR3 is TGTGCCAGCATAGTGGGTAGCGGGGAGGGCACAGATACGCAGTATTTT. This chain joins TRBV2 and TRBJ2-3, with 8 positions matching TRBD2. Looked up from germline, CDR1 is SNHLY and CDR2 is FYNNEI. This CDR3 is built from 16 residues. Trimming cost V 7 bases and J 1 base; bases outside gene matches: 10.

This chain connects TRBV6-5 to TRBJ1-2; no reliable D call. The CDR3 is 13 residues long. Germline CDR1 and CDR2: MNHEY and SVGAGI. Trimming left V 0 bases short and J 8 bases short, with 10 bases between. The CDR3 DNA follows: TGTGCCAGCAGTTACTCTAATCGCCAAGGCTACACCTTC. It translates to CASSYSNRQGYTF.

V usage is TRBV5-6 and J usage is TRBJ2-7; a possible D gene is TRBD2 (6 bases). The CDR3 contains 14 residues. Trimming removed 4 bases at V and 3 bases at J, with 14 bases between. The germline V gene encodes CDR1 SGHDT and CDR2 YYEEEE. CDR3 protein: CASSPTAGNYEQYF. The CDR3 region has the DNA TGTGCCAGCAGCCCCACGGCGGGAAACTACGAGCAGTACTTC. Looking up the rest from reference TRBV5-6 and TRBJ2-7 gives the full variable domain: DAGVTQSPTHLIKTRGQQVTLRCSPKSGHDTVSWYQQALGQGPQFIFQYYEEEERQRGNFPDRFSGHQFPNYSSELNVNALLLGDSALYLCASSPTAGNYEQYFGPGTRLTVT.